Below are 30 T cell receptor beta chains sequenced from a single sample in a study of T-cell reconstitution after alpha-beta-depleted transplantation in children. Preparation of the TCRbeta library used unique molecular identifiers. TCRdb reanalysed the PCR reads using MiXCR and keeps one entry per CDR3 protein. The table has some 200,000 distinct CDR3 sequences, 8% to 9.5% seen once; the top ten hold approximately 6.6%. The starting material was PBMCs from the stem cell graft donor, obtained from the stem cell graft. The source of these receptors is a human donor who donated a stem cell graft to a child with acute lymphoblastic leukemia.

This chain joins TRBV5-4 and TRBJ1-5, with 9 bases lining up with TRBD1. The length of the CDR3 is 15 residues. Germline V gene data show CDR1 as SGHNT and CDR2 as YYREEE (reference sequence). V gave up 4 bases and J gave up 4 bases; unmatched junction bases: 6. The CDR3 nucleotides are TGTGCCAGCAGCCTACAAGGACAGGGGAATCAGCCCCAGCATTTT. Protein product: CASSLQGQGNQPQHF. Filled out from reference TRBV5-4 and TRBJ1-5, the complete variable domain reads ETGVTQSPTHLIKTRGQQVTLRCSSQSGHNTVSWYQQALGQGPQFIFQYYREEENGRGNFPPRFSGLQFPNYSSELNVNALELDDSALYLCASSLQGQGNQPQHFGDGTRLSIL.

This clonotype was observed a handful of times. This chain connects TRBV29-1 to TRBJ2-3; the match to TRBD1 covers 8 bases. The germline CDR1 and CDR2 sequences are SQVTM and ANQGSEA. V lost 5 bases to trimming and J lost 4 bases; unmatched junction nucleotides: 5. CDR3 length equals 13 residues. For the CDR3, the DNA is TGCAGCGTTCTCCGACAGGGGTCAGATACGCAGTATTTT. Protein product: CSVLRQGSDTQYF.

The J gene is TRBJ2-2, the V gene TRBV11-2; the D gene is possibly TRBD1 (6 bases). The CDR3 spans 15 residues. The germline V gene has CDR1 SGHAT and CDR2 FQNNGV. The V and J ends lost 5 bases and 7 bases respectively, with 17 bases between them. This CDR3 is CASSKAQGRIGELFF. DNA for the CDR3: TGTGCCAGCAGCAAAGCGCAGGGGCGCATCGGGGAGCTGTTTTTT.

This clonotype was counted many times. The gene calls are TRBV12-3 or TRBV12-4 and TRBJ2-1; D possibly corresponds to TRBD2 (5 bases). This CDR3 region has 16 residues. Trimming took 5 bases from V and 7 from J, leaving 21 bases between them. In nucleotides, the CDR3 is TGTGCCAGCAGTAGCGGAGGTCCCTTCTCGAGGAATGAGCAGTTCTTC. It translates to CASSSGGPFSRNEQFF.

The sample holds a few counts of this clonotype. This chain joins TRBV20-1 and TRBJ2-5; D is perhaps TRBD1 or TRBD2 (6 bases each). The length of the CDR3 is 14 residues. Germline CDR1 reads DFQATT; CDR2 reads SNEGSKA (reference sequence). V lost 3 bases and J lost 5, with 16 bases in between. The CDR3 DNA sequence: TGCAGTGCTAGTGTAACGCAGGGGAGGGAGACCCAGTACTTC. Translating gives CSASVTQGRETQYF.

This clonotype has just a few counts. The rearrangement uses TRBV20-1 and TRBJ2-7, with D possibly being TRBD1 (5 bases). CDR3 length equals 14 residues. The V end lost 0 bases, the J end lost 2 bases, and 11 bases lay between the germline ends. Germline V gene lookup returns CDR1 DFQATT and CDR2 SNEGSKA (reference sequence). CDR3 loop: CSARERGLAYEQYF. In nucleotides, the CDR3 is TGCAGTGCTAGAGAAAGGGGATTAGCCTACGAGCAGTACTTC.

This clonotype has more than one count but fewer than ten. This sequence joins TRBV6-5 and TRBJ1-2; unclear D gene. Germline V CDR1 and CDR2: MNHEY, SVGAGI. This CDR3 spans 13 amino acids. The V end was cut by 2 bases, the J end by 3 bases, with 7 bases between. The CDR3 DNA sequence: TGTGCCAGCAGTTACAGTTACCACTATGGCTACACCTTC. It is translated as CASSYSYHYGYTF.

In its sample, this clonotype was seen many times. DNA for the CDR3: TGTGCCAGCAGCATCGTCGGTGGCACAGATACGCAGTATTTT. It yields the protein CASSIVGGTDTQYF. The chain carries TRBV7-9 and TRBJ2-3; no reliable D call. The ends were cut back, 5 bases at V and 1 base at J, with 10 bases in the middle. CDR1 is SEHNR, CDR2 FQNEAQ, per germline (reference sequence). The CDR3 extends over 14 amino acids. Looking up the rest from reference TRBV7-9 and TRBJ2-3 gives the full variable domain: DTGVSQNPRHKITKRGQNVTFRCDPISEHNRLYWYRQTLGQGPEFLTYFQNEAQLEKSRLLSDRFSAERPKGSFSTLEIQRTEQGDSAMYLCASSIVGGTDTQYFGPGTRLTVL.

This clonotype was seen ten or more times. V and J are TRBV19 and TRBJ1-5, with 7 bases fitting TRBD1. The CDR3 loop spans 14 amino acids. CDR1 LNHDA and CDR2 SQIVND come from the germline V gene (reference sequence). V lost 7 bases, J lost 7 bases, and 10 bases stayed unmatched. The CDR3 loop is CASISGGEEQPQHF. The CDR3 DNA follows: TGTGCCAGTATTTCAGGGGGGGAAGAACAGCCCCAGCATTTT.

The chain links TRBV3-1 to TRBJ1-2; D not resolved. Trimming cost V 4 bases and J 4 bases, with 19 bases left between them. The CDR3 runs 16 residues. Per germline, CDR1 LGHDT and CDR2 YNNKEL (reference sequence). The CDR3, as DNA: TGTGCCAGCAGCCGGGATAATCTTTTTACGGGCTATGGCTACACCTTC. Amino acids: CASSRDNLFTGYGYTF. The complete variable domain, with remaining parts taken from reference TRBV3-1 and TRBJ1-2, reads DTAVSQTPKYLVTQMGNDKSIKCEQNLGHDTMYWYKQDSKKFLKIMFSYNNKELIINETVPNRFSPKSPDKAHLNLHINSLELGDSAVYFCASSRDNLFTGYGYTFGSGTRLTVV.

This clonotype showed up many times. The chain links TRBV7-8 to TRBJ1-6, with unresolved D. V was shortened by 1 base and J by 6 bases, with 4 bases between the two germline ends. The germline V gene encodes CDR1 SGHVS and CDR2 FQNEAQ. This CDR3 spans 13 amino acids. CDR3 amino acids: CASSLESNSPLHF. In DNA form, the CDR3 reads TGTGCCAGCAGCTTAGAGAGTAATTCACCCCTCCACTTT.

This clonotype was detected many times. This chain uses TRBV28 with TRBJ2-5; D unresolved. There are 13 residues in the CDR3. The V and J ends lost 1 base and 0 bases respectively, with 3 bases between them. The germline gives CDR1 MDHEN, CDR2 SYDVKM. The CDR3, as DNA: TGTGCCAGCAGTTTATTATACCAAGAGACCCAGTACTTC. The encoded protein is CASSLLYQETQYF.

In its sample, this clonotype was seen many times. The genes are TRBV4-2 and TRBJ2-4, with no clear D. The V end lost 0 bases, the J end lost 2 bases, and 8 bases lay between the germline ends. CDR1 is LGHNA, CDR2 YNFKEQ, per germline. The CDR3 extends over 15 amino acids. CDR3: CASSQELGTKNIQYF. CDR3 DNA: TGTGCCAGCAGCCAAGAACTGGGAACCAAAAACATTCAGTACTTC.

There are many counts of this clonotype. The J gene is TRBJ1-1, the V gene TRBV10-3, with a possible D match to TRBD1 (6 bases). The CDR3 loop spans 15 amino acids. V was cut by 0 bases and J by 5 bases, with 13 bases left in between. CDR1 ENHRY and CDR2 SYGVKD come from the germline V gene. CDR3 DNA sequence: TGTGCCATCAGTGAGTCAAGGTTAGGGGGGACTGAAGCTTTCTTT. Protein sequence: CAISESRLGGTEAFF.

At least ten counts were recorded for this clonotype. The V call is TRBV3-1, the J call TRBJ1-4; unclear D gene. Germline assignment: CDR1 LGHDT and CDR2 YNNKEL (reference sequence). This CDR3 region has 13 residues. The ends were cut back, 5 bases at V and 7 bases at J, with 11 bases in the middle. CDR3 protein: CASSNTEGEKLFF. As DNA, the CDR3 is TGTGCCAGCAGCAATACGGAAGGTGAAAAACTGTTTTTT.

This clonotype appeared many times. This rearrangement joins TRBV12-3 or TRBV12-4 to TRBJ1-5, with D perhaps matching TRBD1 (5 bases). V lost 4 bases and J lost 5, with 12 bases in between. The CDR3 spans 14 residues. The CDR3 DNA is TGTGCCAGCAGTTCCTTGACAGAGGATCAGCCCCAGCATTTT. This gives the protein CASSSLTEDQPQHF.

This clonotype has a single count. The rearrangement joins TRBV30 to TRBJ2-3, with TRBD2 matching 12 bases. CDR1 and CDR2 (germline): GTSNPN, SVGIG (reference sequence). With V trimmed by 4 bases and J by 4 bases, 6 bases remained unmatched. This CDR3 is built from 15 residues. In DNA form, the CDR3 reads TGTGCCTGGATCGGACTAGCGGGGTCTTCAGATACGCAGTATTTT. Protein product: CAWIGLAGSSDTQYF.

J is TRBJ2-7 and V is TRBV20-1, with D possibly TRBD2 on 7 matching bases. CDR3 length equals 13 residues. Trimming cost V 6 bases and J 0 bases, with 12 bases left between them. The germline V gene encodes CDR1 DFQATT and CDR2 SNEGSKA (reference sequence). Here the CDR3 DNA reads TGCAGTGCAAGGGGGGGGAGCTCCTACGAGCAGTACTTC. Protein sequence: CSARGGSSYEQYF.

In its sample, this clonotype was seen a few times. This chain connects TRBV29-1 to TRBJ1-2; 8 nucleotides agree with TRBD1. V trimming: 4 bases; J trimming: 8 bases; junction bases outside the gene matches: 9. Germline V gene data show CDR1 as SQVTM and CDR2 as ANQGSEA. The CDR3 is 13 amino acids. As DNA, the CDR3 is TGCAGCGTTGTGGACAGGGCCATGGAGGGCTACACCTTC. Protein product: CSVVDRAMEGYTF.

CDR3 region: CASSPRFANSPLHF. For the CDR3, the DNA is TGTGCCAGCAGTCCCAGATTCGCTAATTCACCCCTCCACTTT. This chain uses TRBV7-2 with TRBJ1-6; no clear D. CDR3 length: 14 residues. Germline values: CDR1 SGHTA, CDR2 FQGNSA. V dropped 6 bases and J dropped 6 bases, with 12 bases sitting between them.

This clonotype showed up many times. The chain carries TRBV20-1 and TRBJ2-7; D is undetermined. This CDR3 is 10 amino acids long. Germline CDR1 reads DFQATT; CDR2 reads SNEGSKA (reference sequence). V was shortened by 1 base and J by 7 bases, with 5 bases between the two germline ends. In DNA form, the CDR3 reads TGCAGTGCTAGAGCTGGGGAGCAGTACTTC. Protein: CSARAGEQYF.

The chain uses TRBV29-1 and TRBJ1-2; a weak D match, TRBD1 (5 bases). Germline V gives CDR1 SQVTM, CDR2 ANQGSEA. The ends were cut back, 4 bases at V and 4 bases at J, with 16 bases in the middle. CDR3 length equals 14 residues. For the CDR3, the DNA is TGCAGCGTTGGAGGCCGACAGTCTAGCTATGGCTACACCTTC. Its translation is CSVGGRQSSYGYTF.

A word on this clonotype: Being one base from a much bigger clone, this may be a read error. This chain uses TRBV2 with TRBJ1-5, with D perhaps matching TRBD1 (5 bases). V lost 7 bases to trimming and J lost 6 bases, with 13 bases between them. The CDR3 is made up of 13 amino acids. Per the germline V gene, CDR1 is SNHLY and CDR2 is FYNNEI. In nucleotides, the CDR3 is TGTGCCAGCAAAATGGAGGGGAGTCAGCCCCAGCATTTT. It codes for CASKMEGSQPQHF.

The table lists this clonotype with many counts. This chain connects TRBV11-2 to TRBJ2-1; 7 nucleotides match TRBD1. CDR1 and CDR2 (germline): SGHAT, FQNNGV. The length of the CDR3 is 16 residues. With 3 bases clipped from V and 3 bases from J, the junction kept 8 bases outside the gene matches. Here the CDR3 reads CASSFPRGQNYNEQFF. CDR3 DNA: TGTGCCAGCAGCTTTCCTAGGGGACAGAACTACAATGAGCAGTTCTTC. Combining the CDR3 with reference TRBV11-2 and TRBJ2-1 gives the whole variable domain EAGVAQSPRYKIIEKRQSVAFWCNPISGHATLYWYQQILGQGPKLLIQFQNNGVVDDSQLPKDRFSAERLKGVDSTLKIQPAKLEDSAVYLCASSFPRGQNYNEQFFGPGTRLTVL.

This clonotype came up many times. The J gene is TRBJ2-7, the V gene TRBV28, with no clear D. Trimming took 6 bases from V and 4 from J, leaving 10 bases between them. The CDR3 has 12 amino acids. Germline CDR1 and CDR2: MDHEN and SYDVKM. The CDR3 coding sequence is TGTGCCAGCAGCCCCCCTTATTACGAGCAGTACTTC. Encoded protein: CASSPPYYEQYF.

The chain is built from TRBV12-3 or TRBV12-4 and TRBJ1-1; TRBD1 might be the D (5 bases). Trimming removed 5 bases from V and 3 bases from J, with 16 bases in between. The CDR3 extends over 15 amino acids. The CDR3 sequence: CASSIRPGVDTEAFF. The CDR3 DNA is TGTGCCAGCAGTATCCGTCCGGGGGTGGACACTGAAGCTTTCTTT.

This clonotype has a count of ten or more. The rearrangement joins TRBV12-3 or TRBV12-4 to TRBJ1-1; TRBD1 matches at 10 bases. This CDR3 is 12 amino acids long. The junction had 4 bases not matched to a gene; V was cut back by 8 bases and J by 7 bases. CDR3 DNA sequence: TGTGCCAGCGAAGGGACAGGGGATGAAGCTTTCTTT. It encodes CASEGTGDEAFF.

This clonotype was observed a handful of times. V is TRBV6-2 or TRBV6-3 and J is TRBJ1-3, with D unclear. Trimming shortened V by 6 bases and J by 3 bases, and 12 bases separated the two germline ends. Per germline, CDR1 MNHEY and CDR2 SVGEGT. The CDR3 has 14 residues. CDR3 sequence: CASSPPGIGNTIYF. The CDR3 coding sequence is TGTGCCAGCAGCCCGCCGGGGATTGGAAACACCATATATTTT.

J is TRBJ2-1 and V is TRBV6-2 or TRBV6-3, with 14 nucleotides matching TRBD2. With V trimmed by 5 bases and J by 10 bases, 7 bases remained unmatched. Germline values: CDR1 MNHEY, CDR2 SVGEGT. This CDR3 contains 15 residues. CDR3 loop: CASSKTSGGVFEQFF. The CDR3 DNA reads as TGTGCCAGCAGTAAGACTAGCGGGGGGGTCTTCGAGCAGTTCTTC.

For this clonotype: One end of the junction fails to match germline, which may point to a read error. This chain uses TRBV20-1 with TRBJ2-7; 8 bases fit TRBD1. The germline V gene encodes CDR1 DFQATT and CDR2 SNEGSKA (reference sequence). The CDR3 is 14 residues long. For the CDR3, the DNA is TGCAGTGCAACCGGGACAGGAGGGGGTTACGAGCAGTGCTTC. Amino acids: CSATGTGGGYEQCF.